The 15 T cell receptor beta chains in this list originate from one sample, sequenced in a study of CD8 T cells in ankylosing spondylitis. TCRdb passed the 5' RACE reads through MiXCR, listing each CDR3 protein once. The sample contains some 130,000 distinct CDR3 sequences, approximately 7.4% of which appear only once. The specimen sequenced was blood, either unsorted or a sorted T cell fraction (not recorded which). These receptors were taken from a female donor with ankylosing spondylitis or in good health (not recorded which).

This clonotype was counted many times. The chain is built from TRBV6-1 and TRBJ2-2; D is undetermined. V was pared by 3 bases and J by 4 bases, with 9 bases between. This CDR3 has 14 residues. Germline V gene lookup returns CDR1 MNHNS and CDR2 SASEGT. CDR3 loop: CASSDLVGTGELFF. The CDR3 region has the DNA TGTGCCAGCAGTGACCTAGTGGGCACCGGGGAGCTGTTTTTT.

This clonotype has at least ten counts. This rearrangement joins TRBV9 to TRBJ2-7; perhaps TRBD1 as D (5 bases). Trimming stripped 7 bases from V and 3 bases from J, with 14 bases between. The germline V gene has CDR1 SGDLS and CDR2 YYNGEE. The CDR3 totals 13 residues. Here the CDR3 reads CASGKTENYEQYF. The CDR3 DNA is TGTGCCAGCGGGAAGACAGAGAACTACGAGCAGTACTTC. Supplemented by reference TRBV9 and TRBJ2-7, the full variable domain reads DSGVTQTPKHLITATGQRVTLRCSPRSGDLSVYWYQQSLDQGLQFLIQYYNGEERAKGNILERFSAQQFPDLHSELNLSSLELGDSALYFCASGKTENYEQYFGPGTRLTVT.

This clonotype was recorded many times. The rearrangement joins TRBV5-1 to TRBJ1-2; no reliable D call. The CDR3 runs to 12 residues. The germline CDR1 and CDR2 sequences are SGHRS and YFSETQ. V was clipped by 4 bases and J by 7 bases, with 11 bases between them. This chain's CDR3 is CASSPLTSGYTF. The CDR3 coding sequence is TGCGCCAGCAGCCCATTAACAAGTGGCTACACCTTC.

At least ten counts were recorded for this clonotype. J is TRBJ2-5 and V is TRBV18, with 10 positions matching TRBD2. CDR1 and CDR2 (germline): KGHSH, LQKENI. Trimming took 2 bases from V and 0 from J; bases not matched to a gene: 6. The CDR3 runs 17 residues. The CDR3 bases are TGTGCCAGCTCACCAATGGCTAGCGGGGGTTACCAAGAGACCCAGTACTTC. Translated, it gives CASSPMASGGYQETQYF.

This clonotype was seen at least ten times. This chain uses TRBV11-1 with TRBJ2-3; the D gene is possibly TRBD1 (6 bases). The ends were cut back, 5 bases at V and 2 bases at J, with 23 bases in the middle. Germline values: CDR1 SGHAT, CDR2 FQDESV (reference sequence). This CDR3 has 18 residues. CDR3 in amino acids: CASSPPTTGFQVTDTQYF. The CDR3 DNA reads as TGTGCCAGCAGCCCTCCCACTACAGGGTTCCAGGTCACAGATACGCAGTATTTT.

This clonotype occurred many times. V and J are TRBV9 and TRBJ1-1; the D is unclear. Germline CDR1 and CDR2: SGDLS and YYNGEE. The CDR3 runs to 15 residues. V was cut by 4 bases and J by 7 bases, with 20 bases left in between. The CDR3 sequence: CASSNLVGRIGEAFF. The CDR3, as DNA: TGTGCCAGCAGCAATTTGGTCGGGCGGATAGGTGAAGCTTTCTTT.

This clonotype was seen many times. The rearrangement uses TRBV7-9 and TRBJ2-1; no clear D gene. Trimming took off 3 bases at V and 6 bases at J, with 12 bases between the two ends. CDR1 is SEHNR, CDR2 FQNEAQ, per germline (reference sequence). The CDR3 contains 14 residues. The DNA for the CDR3 is TGTGCCAGCAGCTTGTCCGGACCTATCAATGAGCAGTTCTTC. It is translated as CASSLSGPINEQFF.

This clonotype occurred a few times. The V call is TRBV12-3 or TRBV12-4, the J call TRBJ1-5; D ambiguous. This CDR3 is built from 15 residues. Trimming stripped 3 bases from V and 7 bases from J, with 16 bases between. CDR3 DNA sequence: TGTGCCAGCAGTTTGAGGCCCCATCTTGAGCAGCCCCAGCATTTT. It yields the protein CASSLRPHLEQPQHF.

In its sample, this clonotype was seen many times. The chain recombines TRBV5-1 with TRBJ2-2, with TRBD2 matching over 7 bases. The V gene's germline CDR1 is SGHRS and CDR2 YFSETQ. The CDR3 loop spans 16 amino acids. V lost 0 bases to trimming and J lost 4 bases; unmatched junction nucleotides: 6. CDR3 region: CASSLAPPGGTGELFF. The CDR3, as DNA: TGCGCCAGCAGCTTGGCTCCCCCGGGGGGCACCGGGGAGCTGTTTTTT.

This clonotype has ten or more counts. V usage is TRBV29-1 and J usage is TRBJ2-3; tentatively, D is TRBD2 (6 bases). Trimming removed 1 base from V and 7 bases from J, with 15 bases in between. This CDR3 has 14 amino acids. Germline CDR1 reads SQVTM; CDR2 reads ANQGSEA. CDR3 coding DNA: TGCAGCGTTGAAGGGGGCCAGGGAGGTAATACGCAGTATTTT. Amino acid sequence: CSVEGGQGGNTQYF.

This clonotype was counted many times. This rearrangement joins TRBV20-1 to TRBJ2-7, with D perhaps being TRBD1 or TRBD2 (5 bases each). Germline loops: CDR1 DFQATT, CDR2 SNEGSKA (reference sequence). V dropped 6 bases and J dropped 4 bases, with 13 bases sitting between them. CDR3 length: 12 amino acids. The CDR3 DNA is TGCAGTGCGCCGGGACGGTCATACGAGCAGTACTTC. Its protein is CSAPGRSYEQYF.

This rearrangement joins TRBV30 to TRBJ2-1; D remains unclear. Trimming left V 3 bases short and J 10 bases short, with 16 bases between. CDR3 length: 13 residues. Per germline, CDR1 GTSNPN and CDR2 SVGIG (reference sequence). This CDR3 is CAWSLDRVGEQFF. The CDR3 nucleotides read TGTGCCTGGAGCCTCGACCGGGTGGGGGAGCAGTTCTTC.

This clonotype was observed many times. CDR3 sequence: CATSRDLWVVRGHERTDTQYF. The CDR3 nucleotides are TGTGCCACCAGCAGAGATCTGTGGGTTGTGCGGGGGCATGAAAGAACAGATACGCAGTATTTT. The chain links TRBV15 to TRBJ2-3, with D possibly matching TRBD2 (7 bases). The CDR3 extends over 21 amino acids. V was trimmed by 0 bases and J by 3 bases, leaving 28 bases between them. Germline V gene sequence: CDR1 LNHNV, CDR2 YYDKDF (reference sequence). Combining the CDR3 with reference TRBV15 and TRBJ2-3 gives the whole variable domain DAMVIQNPRYQVTQFGKPVTLSCSQTLNHNVMYWYQQKSSQAPKLLFHYYDKDFNNEADTPDNFQSRRPNTSFCFLDIRSPGLGDTAMYLCATSRDLWVVRGHERTDTQYFGPGTRLTVL.

This clonotype showed up just a few times. It may be a read error: a sequence one base away is much more abundant. The CDR3 region is CASSPRGALSTDTQYF. CDR3 nucleotides: TGTGCCAGCAGCCCCCGTGGAGCCTTATCGACAGATACGCAGTATTTT. The chain uses TRBV12-3 or TRBV12-4 and TRBJ2-3; unclear D gene. The germline V and J ends were trimmed by 6 bases and 3 bases, with 19 bases remaining between them. CDR3 length: 16 residues.

This clonotype was seen many times. V usage is TRBV28 and J usage is TRBJ2-1; possibly TRBD2 for D (5 bases). The V and J ends lost 8 bases and 3 bases respectively, with 8 bases between them. The CDR3 consists of 12 residues. The germline V gene has CDR1 MDHEN and CDR2 SYDVKM. The CDR3 nucleotides read TGTGCCAGCGGACTTAACTACAATGAGCAGTTCTTC. Residues: CASGLNYNEQFF.